These T cell receptor beta chains were read from a single sample in a study of sequential checkpoint blockade in melanoma. Assay used: immunoSEQ multiplex PCR; TCRdb lists only in-frame clones, some missing. The sample contains 9,000 or so clones, about 57% of which appear only once. The material sequenced was CD8+ T cells sorted from blood (inferred from file names), taken from a patient given nivolumab and ipilimumab in sequence. These receptor sequences come from a human donor with melanoma. CDR3s include the opening cysteine and the closing phenylalanine or tryptophan. A D gene is named only where the DNA matches it firmly. The size entry is marked missing in some rows and otherwise reads once, few, many or a size class.

NA | TRBJ2-1 | NA | TRBV6-5 | CASSAGASSYNEQFF | TGTGCCAGCAGTGCAGGGGCGAGCTCCTACAATGAGCAGTTCTTC
once | TRBJ2-2 | NA | TRBV7-3 | CASSPRGRGGELFF | TGTGCCAGCAGCCCCCGAGGCCGGGGCGGGGAGCTGTTTTTT
NA | TRBJ2-1 | TRBD2 | TRBV7-9 | CASRTSGRLDEQFF | TGTGCCAGCCGGACTAGCGGGAGGTTGGATGAGCAGTTCTTC
NA | TRBJ1-6 | NA | TRBV6-4 | CASSGLRPRDNSPLHF | TGTGCCAGCAGTGGCTTGCGGCCTCGGGATAATTCACCCCTCCACTTT
few | TRBJ1-1 | NA | TRBV10-3 | CAISEFRRRENTEAFF | TGTGCCATCAGTGAATTCCGCCGACGGGAAAACACTGAAGCTTTCTTT
large | TRBJ1-5 | TRBD1 | TRBV5-5 | CASSLRGQQHQPQHF | TGTGCCAGCAGCTTAAGGGGACAGCAGCATCAGCCCCAGCATTTT
NA | TRBJ2-6 | NA | TRBV7-9 | CASKGYEGANVLTF | TGTGCCAGCAAGGGGTATGAGGGGGCCAACGTCCTGACTTTC
once | TRBJ1-2 | NA | TRBV27 | CASSLSYAGSYGYTF | TGTGCCAGCAGTTTATCGTACGCGGGCAGCTATGGCTACACCTTC
once | TRBJ2-7 | TRBD2 | TRBV9 | CASSSGGGTYEQYF | TGTGCCAGCTCGTCTGGGGGGGGGACCTACGAGCAGTACTTC
once | TRBJ1-2 | NA | TRBV2 | CASSETRVYGYTF | TGTGCCAGCAGTGAAACGAGGGTCTATGGCTACACCTTC
NA | TRBJ2-2 | TRBD2 | TRBV6-4 | CASSEREFTGELFF | TGTGCCAGCAGTGAGCGGGAGTTCACCGGGGAGCTGTTTTTT
NA | TRBJ1-2 | NA | TRBV27 | CASSLTRNGYTF | TGTGCCAGCAGTTTAACTAGAAATGGCTACACCTTC
NA | TRBJ2-4 | NA | TRBV4-1 | CASSQGGTGIAKNIQYF | TGCGCCAGCAGCCAAGGGGGCACAGGGATAGCCAAAAACATTCAGTACTTC
NA | TRBJ1-1 | NA | TRBV6-5 | CASFPGQAFVTEAFF | TGTGCCAGCTTCCCGGGACAAGCTTTTGTCACTGAAGCTTTCTTT
NA | TRBJ1-1 | TRBD1 | TRBV5-4 | CASSRQGAPEAFF | TGTGCCAGCAGCCGACAGGGGGCCCCTGAAGCTTTCTTT
NA | TRBJ2-1 | TRBD2 | TRBV10-3 | CASSYNSGSYNEQFF | TGTGCCAGCAGTTACAATAGCGGGTCTTACAATGAGCAGTTCTTC
NA | TRBJ2-2 | NA | TRBV10-3 | CAIKGGGATGELFF | TGTGCCATCAAGGGCGGGGGCGCCACCGGGGAGCTGTTTTTT
once | TRBJ1-5 | NA | TRBV5-3 | CASSFFELSNQPQHF | TGTGCCAGCAGCTTTTTCGAACTTAGCAATCAGCCCCAGCATTTT
NA | TRBJ2-2 | TRBD2 | TRBV4-3 | CASSQESGGALTGELFF | TGCGCCAGCAGCCAAGAGTCGGGGGGGGCTTTAACCGGGGAGCTGTTTTTT
NA | TRBJ1-1 | NA | TRBV7-2 | CASSLRFGSRTEAFF | TGTGCCAGCAGCTTGAGGTTTGGGTCCCGCACTGAAGCTTTCTTT
few | TRBJ1-2 | NA | TRBV7-3 | CASSLGGPDGYTF | TGTGCCAGCAGCTTGGGGGGGCCAGATGGCTACACCTTC
NA | TRBJ2-2 | NA | TRBV9 | CASSSKGSRADTGELFF | TGTGCCAGCAGCTCAAAGGGGTCACGGGCCGACACCGGGGAGCTGTTTTTT
NA | TRBJ1-1 | TRBD1 | TRBV6-5 | CASAPGTASEAFF | TGTGCCAGCGCCCCCGGGACAGCCTCTGAAGCTTTCTTT
once | TRBJ1-5 | NA | TRBV2 | CASSDQMSNQPQHF | TGTGCCAGCAGTGACCAGATGAGCAATCAGCCCCAGCATTTT
few | TRBJ2-1 | TRBD2 | TRBV19 | CASSIDPGTSGYNEQFF | TGTGCCAGTAGTATAGATCCCGGGACTAGCGGATACAATGAGCAGTTCTTC
NA | TRBJ2-7 | NA | TRBV29-1 | CSVERLGSIQNEQYF | TGCAGCGTTGAAAGGTTAGGGAGTATCCAAAACGAGCAGTACTTC
few | TRBJ2-2 | NA | TRBV4-3 | CASSQDQAGGGGGGELFF | TGCGCCAGCAGCCAAGATCAAGCGGGCGGAGGGGGGGGCGGGGAGCTGTTTTTT
few | TRBJ2-3 | TRBD2 | TRBV5-6 | CASSSPAGEIDTQYF | TGTGCCAGCAGCTCCCCGGCGGGAGAGATAGATACGCAGTATTTT